This entry is about one T cell receptor beta chain. This sample was included in a study of CXCR3-negative and CXCR3-positive naive CD8 T cells. The naive CD8+ gate required CD45RO-CCR7+CD27+CD95- phenotype. The germline V gene encodes CDR1 MRHNA and CDR2 SNTAGT. This CDR3 region has 16 residues. 5' RACE that incorporated UMI labels was used to prepare the TRB cDNA libraries. TCRdb re-analyzed the 5' RACE reads; it lists each CDR3 protein once, without DNA. The sample totals around 60,000 distinct CDR3 sequences. This clonotype originated in a human donor in good health. Some clones in this sample may be carry-over from other donors' samples. Specimen: naive CXCR3- CD8+ T cells from blood. Stated subset: CD45RO-CCR7+CD27+CD95- naive CD8+ T cells lacking CXCR3 (TNR3-). The V call is TRBV6-4, the J call TRBJ2-1; TCRdb's D gene call, TRBD1, goes unchecked for lack of DNA. The CDR3: CASSESAGTGDNEQFF.